This is a list of T cell receptor beta chains from one sample in a study of beta chain features in type 1 diabetes. Profiled with immunoSEQ multiplex PCR; TCRdb holds only in-frame clones, not every one. The sample includes some 200,000 clones, 16% of them seen just once. The sample consisted of naive CD4+ T cells from blood. These receptors were collected from a man younger than 40 with type 1 diabetes. The CDR3 runs from the conserved cysteine through the conserved F or W. The order of the fields is J gene, clone size, V gene, D gene, CDR3 protein, CDR3 DNA. The D gene is left open where the match is weak. The size entry is marked missing in some rows and otherwise reads once, few, many or a size class.

J gene: TRBJ2-1; clone size: -; V gene: TRBV7-9; D gene: -; CDR3 protein: CASLAGSYNEQFF; CDR3 DNA: TGTGCTTCGTTGGCCGGGTCCTACAATGAGCAGTTCTTC
J gene: TRBJ2-4; clone size: few; V gene: TRBV2; D gene: TRBD1; CDR3 protein: CATNLGQGAKNIQYF; CDR3 DNA: TGTGCCACCAACCTTGGACAGGGAGCCAAAAACATTCAGTACTTC
J gene: TRBJ2-3; clone size: few; V gene: TRBV29-1; D gene: -; CDR3 protein: CSVGHLVRLDTQYF; CDR3 DNA: TGCAGCGTAGGACACTTGGTCCGACTCGATACGCAGTATTTT
J gene: TRBJ2-5; clone size: -; V gene: TRBV29-1; D gene: TRBD1; CDR3 protein: CSGGTGGEETQYF; CDR3 DNA: TGCAGCGGGGGAACAGGGGGCGAAGAGACCCAGTACTTC
J gene: TRBJ2-2; clone size: -; V gene: TRBV5-6; D gene: TRBD1; CDR3 protein: CASSLPGTGRGTGELFF; CDR3 DNA: TGTGCCAGCAGCTTGCCCGGGACAGGGAGAGGTACCGGGGAGCTGTTTTTT
J gene: TRBJ2-7; clone size: few; V gene: TRBV29-1; D gene: -; CDR3 protein: CSVLARADDEQYF; CDR3 DNA: TGCAGCGTTCTTGCCCGGGCGGACGACGAGCAGTACTTC
J gene: TRBJ1-4; clone size: -; V gene: TRBV25-1; D gene: TRBD1; CDR3 protein: CASSSVLGTGINEKLFF; CDR3 DNA: TGTGCCAGCAGTTCTGTTTTAGGGACAGGGATTAATGAAAAACTGTTTTTT
J gene: TRBJ1-4; clone size: -; V gene: TRBV6-6; D gene: -; CDR3 protein: CASSSTNEKLFF; CDR3 DNA: TGTGCCAGCAGTTCCACAAATGAAAAACTGTTTTTT
J gene: TRBJ2-7; clone size: -; V gene: TRBV5-1; D gene: TRBD2; CDR3 protein: CASSIGTSGYYEQYF; CDR3 DNA: TGCGCCAGCAGCATCGGGACTAGCGGTTACTACGAGCAGTACTTC
J gene: TRBJ2-3; clone size: -; V gene: TRBV11-2; D gene: -; CDR3 protein: CASSLESPYTDTQYF; CDR3 DNA: TGTGCCAGCAGCTTAGAATCGCCTTACACAGATACGCAGTATTTT
J gene: TRBJ2-5; clone size: -; V gene: TRBV27; D gene: -; CDR3 protein: CASSSLGTQYF; CDR3 DNA: TGTGCCAGCAGTTCACTAGGGACCCAGTACTTC
J gene: TRBJ1-1; clone size: once; V gene: TRBV29-1; D gene: -; CDR3 protein: CSVVPVGDTEAFF; CDR3 DNA: TGCAGCGTTGTCCCCGTGGGTGACACTGAAGCTTTCTTT
J gene: TRBJ2-3; clone size: -; V gene: TRBV7-3; D gene: -; CDR3 protein: CASSLFVRTDPDTQYF; CDR3 DNA: TGTGCCAGCAGCTTATTTGTTCGTACAGATCCAGATACGCAGTATTTT
J gene: TRBJ1-2; clone size: -; V gene: TRBV29-1; D gene: TRBD1; CDR3 protein: CSVRRAGGADGYTF; CDR3 DNA: TGCAGCGTCCGAAGGGCAGGGGGCGCGGATGGCTACACCTTC
J gene: TRBJ2-5; clone size: -; V gene: TRBV18; D gene: TRBD2; CDR3 protein: CASSPTLAGERQETQYF; CDR3 DNA: TGTGCCAGCTCCCCAACCCTAGCGGGGGAGAGGCAAGAGACCCAGTACTTC
J gene: TRBJ2-1; clone size: few; V gene: TRBV6-5; D gene: -; CDR3 protein: CASSYKASANNEQFF; CDR3 DNA: TGTGCCAGCAGTTACAAGGCTAGCGCTAACAATGAGCAGTTCTTC
J gene: TRBJ1-1; clone size: -; V gene: TRBV30; D gene: -; CDR3 protein: CAWSPRVGNTEAFF; CDR3 DNA: TGTGCCTGGAGTCCCCGGGTGGGAAACACTGAAGCTTTCTTT
J gene: TRBJ2-7; clone size: -; V gene: TRBV7-2; D gene: -; CDR3 protein: CASSFTALSAYEQYF; CDR3 DNA: TGTGCCAGCAGCTTCACCGCACTTAGTGCCTACGAGCAGTACTTC
J gene: TRBJ2-5; clone size: few; V gene: TRBV7-8; D gene: -; CDR3 protein: CASSLVGAGETQYF; CDR3 DNA: TGTGCCAGCAGCCTAGTGGGGGCTGGGGAGACCCAGTACTTC
J gene: TRBJ2-3; clone size: -; V gene: TRBV20-1; D gene: -; CDR3 protein: CSAVETDTQYF; CDR3 DNA: TGCAGTGCTGTCGAGACAGATACGCAGTATTTT
J gene: TRBJ2-5; clone size: few; V gene: TRBV7-9; D gene: -; CDR3 protein: CASSTGTDGKETQYF; CDR3 DNA: TGTGCCAGCAGCACAGGGACGGATGGGAAAGAGACCCAGTACTTC
J gene: TRBJ2-2; clone size: -; V gene: TRBV16; D gene: -; CDR3 protein: CASSQLRDTGELFF; CDR3 DNA: TGTGCCAGCAGCCAACTCAGAGACACCGGGGAGCTGTTTTTT
J gene: TRBJ2-3; clone size: -; V gene: TRBV9; D gene: -; CDR3 protein: CASSPQTDTQYF; CDR3 DNA: TGTGCCAGCAGCCCTCAAACAGATACGCAGTATTTT
J gene: TRBJ2-1; clone size: few; V gene: TRBV13; D gene: TRBD1; CDR3 protein: CASSLGYGRTGVNEQFF; CDR3 DNA: TGTGCCAGCAGCTTAGGCTACGGTAGGACAGGGGTCAATGAGCAGTTCTTC
J gene: TRBJ1-5; clone size: few; V gene: TRBV2; D gene: TRBD1; CDR3 protein: CASSDRGIGQPQHF; CDR3 DNA: TGTGCCAGCAGTGACAGGGGGATAGGGCAGCCCCAGCATTTT
J gene: TRBJ1-2; clone size: few; V gene: TRBV7-2; D gene: -; CDR3 protein: CASSSYVNYGYTF; CDR3 DNA: TGTGCCAGCAGCTCCTACGTTAACTATGGCTACACCTTC
J gene: TRBJ2-7; clone size: -; V gene: TRBV28; D gene: TRBD2; CDR3 protein: CASSSPGGPNYEQYF; CDR3 DNA: TGTGCCAGCAGTTCCCCGGGAGGGCCGAACTACGAGCAGTACTTC
J gene: TRBJ2-3; clone size: -; V gene: TRBV27; D gene: -; CDR3 protein: CASRVQHQDTQYF; CDR3 DNA: TGTGCCAGCAGGGTGCAGCACCAAGATACGCAGTATTTT
J gene: TRBJ2-7; clone size: -; V gene: TRBV9; D gene: -; CDR3 protein: CASSVRGGEQYF; CDR3 DNA: TGTGCCAGCAGCGTCAGGGGGGGCGAGCAGTACTTC
J gene: TRBJ2-7; clone size: -; V gene: TRBV5-1; D gene: -; CDR3 protein: CASSLDLSYEQYF; CDR3 DNA: TGCGCCAGCAGCTTGGACTTAAGCTACGAGCAGTACTTC
J gene: TRBJ2-3; clone size: -; V gene: TRBV23-1; D gene: TRBD1; CDR3 protein: CASSQSPTGRSTDTQYF; CDR3 DNA: TGCGCCAGCAGTCAATCGCCGACAGGGCGTAGCACAGATACGCAGTATTTT